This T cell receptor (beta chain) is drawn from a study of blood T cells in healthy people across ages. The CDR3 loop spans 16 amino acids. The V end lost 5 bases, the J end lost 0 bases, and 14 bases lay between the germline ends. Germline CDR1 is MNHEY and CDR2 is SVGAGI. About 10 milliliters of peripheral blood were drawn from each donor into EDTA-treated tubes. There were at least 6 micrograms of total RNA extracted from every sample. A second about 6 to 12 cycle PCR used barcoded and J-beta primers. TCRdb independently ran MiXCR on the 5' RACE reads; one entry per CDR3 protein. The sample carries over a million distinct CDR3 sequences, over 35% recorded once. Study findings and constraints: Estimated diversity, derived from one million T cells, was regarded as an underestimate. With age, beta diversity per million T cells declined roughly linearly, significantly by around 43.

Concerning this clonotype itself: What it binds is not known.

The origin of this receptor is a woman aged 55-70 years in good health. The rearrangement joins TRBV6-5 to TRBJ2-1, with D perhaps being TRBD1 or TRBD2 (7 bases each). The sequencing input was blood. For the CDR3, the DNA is TGTGCCAGCAGTAGCGGGACAGCCCACTCCTACAATGAGCAGTTCTTC. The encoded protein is CASSSGTAHSYNEQFF.